This T cell receptor (beta chain) derives from a study of regulatory T cells in long-lasting Graves disease (dated by TCRdb to 2020 to 2023). A note on the overall study: Persistent Graves' disease meant more than 5 years of antithyroid drug treatment with TSH receptor autoantibodies that stayed positive. Persistent Graves' disease patients were compared with newly diagnosed Graves' disease patients by peripheral blood TCR sequencing and RNA sequencing. The study was registered as a clinical trial and conducted in China. On average, persistent Graves' disease patients in the clinical cohort had been on antithyroid drugs for around ten years. A total of around 35 samples were covered by TCR sequencing, comprising about 13 persistent and around 20 newly diagnosed Graves' disease patients.

The paper as a whole reports these results and caveats: Only the TCR beta chain was sequenced and analyzed. Persistent Graves' disease patients showed lower TCR Shannon entropy and fewer highly expanded clones than newly diagnosed patients, suggesting clonal expansion. Persistent patients shared more public clonotypes among themselves (approximately 2,500) than newly diagnosed patients did (more than 850). Preferential use of TRBV28, TRBJ1-2 and TRBJ2-5 was observed in persistent disease, whereas TRBV20-1 and TRBJ2-1 were favored in newly diagnosed disease. The authors noted that the small sample size was a limitation that may lower accuracy. Only peripheral blood was studied, because thyroid tissue, the primary lesion, was inaccessible.

Library construction relied on multiplex PCR. TCRdb shows the sequencer as Illumina HiSeq 4000. To build TCR beta libraries, CDR3 regions were amplified by Arm-PCR using iRepertoire HTBI primers. PCR products were gel purified before sequencing. Per the authors' processing: Across samples, roughly 60 TRBV and 14 TRBJ segments were identified and used for gene usage analysis of CDR3 amino acid clonotypes. Filtered high-quality paired reads were merged into contigs using COPE and FqMerger. BLAST was used to align contigs to IMGT TRBV, TRBD and TRBJ reference genes, and CDR3 was defined according to IMGT. Clonotypes above 0.1% frequency were classified as highly expanded clones. Repertoire diversity was measured by Shannon entropy, and V-J evenness by the Gini coefficient. Public clonotypes were defined as clonotypes shared by more than one individual. Clones were called with MiXCR by TCRdb after fastp trimmed the public reads at Q25, and only in-frame beta chains were retained. Entries are consolidated by CDR3 protein sequence, retaining the most common genes and DNA. It is TCRdb's table, rather than the study itself, that gives the V and J calls and clone size. For this sample the table gives some 440,000 distinct CDR3 sequences, of which around 21% were detected only once. 7.8% of the sample rests with the top ten.

V is cut by 0 bases and J by 6 bases, and the space between the germline ends is 17 bases. The CDR3 contains 16 residues, cysteine and phenylalanine counted. Only the CDR3 DNA stays, 48 bases, in frame from base 1. The germline V gene gives CDR1 as MGHRA and CDR2 as YSYEKL. As for this clonotype: Its specific antigen is unknown. No base quality information exists; no much larger clone differs at one position.

The time point label on this specimen signifies: persistent/refractory GD, antithyroid drugs over 5 years with positive TRAb. RNA was extracted from PBMCs in TRIzol for both TCR sequencing and RNA sequencing. Graves' disease was diagnosed according to American Thyroid Association guidelines. The patients came from an endocrinology department in Xi'an, China. Each patient gave roughly 10 milliliters of peripheral blood, collected in an EDTA anticoagulant tube. Ficoll Paque Plus density gradient separation was used to isolate PBMCs, and no further T cell sorting was done. RNA quality was checked with an Agilent 2100 Bioanalyzer and agarose gel, and concentration with a NanoDrop 2000.

This TCR was recovered from a female donor with Graves disease. The sample in question was peripheral blood mononuclear cells (PBMCs), obtained when the disease was refractory, from a patient treated with antithyroid drugs. The chain links TRBV4-1 with TRBJ1-2; the D gene is perhaps TRBD1, from 5 matching bases. In nucleotides, the sequence is TGCGCCAGCAGCCAAGATAGGACAAACCCCATTGATGGCTACACCTTC. Translated, this is CASSQDRTNPIDGYTF.